This TCR beta chain originates from a study of post-analysis software for immune sequencing data. Findings and caveats of the study: Included in a set of roughly five TRBV segments more frequent in patients than controls were TRBV5-6, TRBV5-1 and TRBV20-1.

The TCR beta cDNA libraries carried unique molecular identifiers. One entry per CDR3 protein results from TCRdb running MiXCR on the PCR reads. The sample shows about half a million distinct CDR3 sequences, roughly 45% of them seen only once. CDR1 DFQATT and CDR2 SNEGSKA come from the germline V gene (reference sequence). This CDR3 spans 15 amino acids. Of note for this clonotype: Its antigen is not identified.

The clonotype comes from a girl aged 5-17 years with multiple sclerosis. The chain is built from TRBV20-1 and TRBJ2-4; 12 bases line up with TRBD2. The J call may be in error: the DNA end matches TRBJ2-5 better. Specimen: blood. The CDR3 here is CSASGLAGTEETQYF. DNA of the CDR3: TGCAGTGCTAGCGGACTAGCGGGAACAGAGGAGACCCAGTACTTC.